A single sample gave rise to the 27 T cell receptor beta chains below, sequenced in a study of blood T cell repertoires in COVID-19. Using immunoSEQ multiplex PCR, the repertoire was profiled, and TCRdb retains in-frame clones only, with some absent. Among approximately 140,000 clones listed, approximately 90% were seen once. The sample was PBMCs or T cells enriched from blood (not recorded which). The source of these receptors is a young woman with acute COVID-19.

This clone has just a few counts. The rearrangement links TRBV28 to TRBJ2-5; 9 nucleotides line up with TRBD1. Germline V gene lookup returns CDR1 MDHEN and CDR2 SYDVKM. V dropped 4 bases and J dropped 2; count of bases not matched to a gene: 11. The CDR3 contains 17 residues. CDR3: CASSSGQGLTPQETQYF. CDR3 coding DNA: TGTGCCAGCAGTTCGGGACAGGGACTTACTCCACAAGAGACCCAGTACTTC. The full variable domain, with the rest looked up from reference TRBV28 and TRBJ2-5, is DVKVTQSSRYLVKRTGEKVFLECVQDMDHENMFWYRQDPGLGLRLIYFSYDVKMKEKGDIPEGYSVSREKKERFSLILESASTNQTSMYLCASSSGQGLTPQETQYFGPGTRLLVL.

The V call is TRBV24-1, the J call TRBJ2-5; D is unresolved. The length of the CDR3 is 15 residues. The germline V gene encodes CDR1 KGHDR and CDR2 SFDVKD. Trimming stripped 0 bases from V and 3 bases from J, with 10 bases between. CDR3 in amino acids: CATSDLRGREETQYF. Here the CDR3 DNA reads TGTGCCACCAGTGATTTGCGTGGGCGCGAAGAGACCCAGTACTTC.

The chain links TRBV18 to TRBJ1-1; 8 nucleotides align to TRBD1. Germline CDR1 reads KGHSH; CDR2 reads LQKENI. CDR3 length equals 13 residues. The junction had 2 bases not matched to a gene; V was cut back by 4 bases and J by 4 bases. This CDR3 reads CASSLQGGTEAFF. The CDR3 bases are TGTGCCAGCTCACTACAGGGGGGCACTGAAGCTTTCTTT.

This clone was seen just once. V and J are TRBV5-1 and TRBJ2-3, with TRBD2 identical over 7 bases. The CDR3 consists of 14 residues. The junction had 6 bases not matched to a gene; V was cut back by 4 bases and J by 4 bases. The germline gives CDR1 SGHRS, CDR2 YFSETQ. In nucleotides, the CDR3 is TGCGCCAGCAGCGGGGGGGAGGATTCAGATACGCAGTATTTT. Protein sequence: CASSGGEDSDTQYF.

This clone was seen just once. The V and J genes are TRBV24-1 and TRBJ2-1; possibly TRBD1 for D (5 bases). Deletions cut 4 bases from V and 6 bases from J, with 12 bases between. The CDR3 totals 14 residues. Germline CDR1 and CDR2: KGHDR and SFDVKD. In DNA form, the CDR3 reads TGTGCCACCAGTGAATCAGGGCTCCCCAATGAGCAGTTCTTC. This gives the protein CATSESGLPNEQFF.

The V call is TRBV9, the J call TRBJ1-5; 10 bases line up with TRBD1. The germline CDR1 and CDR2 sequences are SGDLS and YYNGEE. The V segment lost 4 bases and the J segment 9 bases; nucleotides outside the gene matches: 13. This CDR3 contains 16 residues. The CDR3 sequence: CASSPGTGDLGRPQHF. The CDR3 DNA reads TGTGCCAGCAGCCCCGGGACAGGGGACCTCGGTCGGCCCCAGCATTTT.

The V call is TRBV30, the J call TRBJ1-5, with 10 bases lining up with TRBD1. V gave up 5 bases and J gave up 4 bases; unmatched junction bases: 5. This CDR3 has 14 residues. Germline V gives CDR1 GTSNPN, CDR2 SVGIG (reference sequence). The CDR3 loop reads CAWRGQGGNQPQHF. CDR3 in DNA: TGTGCCTGGCGCGGACAGGGGGGTAATCAGCCCCAGCATTTT.

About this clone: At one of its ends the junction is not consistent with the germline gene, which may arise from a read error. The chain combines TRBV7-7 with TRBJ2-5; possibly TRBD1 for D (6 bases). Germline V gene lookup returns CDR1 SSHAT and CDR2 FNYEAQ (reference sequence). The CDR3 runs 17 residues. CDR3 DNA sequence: TGTGCTAGCAGCTTACAGGCTTTGGGGCAGGGGCAAGAGACCCAGTACTTC. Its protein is CASSLQALGQGQETQYF. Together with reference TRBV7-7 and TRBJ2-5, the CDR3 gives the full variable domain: GAGVSQSPRYKVTKRGQDVTLRCDPISSHATLYWYQQALGQGPEFLTYFNYEAQPDKSGLPSDRFSAERPEGSISTLTIQRTEQRDSAMYRCASSLQALGQGQETQYFGPGTRLLVL.

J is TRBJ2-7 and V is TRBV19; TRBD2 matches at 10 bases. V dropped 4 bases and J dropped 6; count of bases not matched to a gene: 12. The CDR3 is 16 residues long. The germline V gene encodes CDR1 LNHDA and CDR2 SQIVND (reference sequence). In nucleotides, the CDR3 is TGTGCCAGTAGTACGGGACAGAGCGGGAGGGCCCTCGAGCAGTACTTC. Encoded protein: CASSTGQSGRALEQYF.

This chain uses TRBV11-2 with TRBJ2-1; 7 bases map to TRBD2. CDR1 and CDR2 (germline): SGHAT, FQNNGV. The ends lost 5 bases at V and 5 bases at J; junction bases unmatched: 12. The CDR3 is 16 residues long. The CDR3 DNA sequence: TGTGCCAGCAGCCTGACGTATGGGACTACACACAATGAGCAGTTCTTC. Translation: CASSLTYGTTHNEQFF.

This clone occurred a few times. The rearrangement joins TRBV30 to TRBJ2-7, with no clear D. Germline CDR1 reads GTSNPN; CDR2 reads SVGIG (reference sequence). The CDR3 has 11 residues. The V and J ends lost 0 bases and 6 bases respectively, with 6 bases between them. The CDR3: CAWSVGVEQYF. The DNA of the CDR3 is TGTGCCTGGAGTGTAGGAGTCGAGCAGTACTTC.

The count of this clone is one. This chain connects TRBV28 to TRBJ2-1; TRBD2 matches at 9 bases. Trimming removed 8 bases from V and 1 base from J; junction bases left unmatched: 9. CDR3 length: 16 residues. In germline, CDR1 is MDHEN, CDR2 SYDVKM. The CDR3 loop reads CASRGTSTKSYNEQFF. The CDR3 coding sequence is TGTGCCAGCCGTGGGACTAGCACCAAATCCTACAATGAGCAGTTCTTC.

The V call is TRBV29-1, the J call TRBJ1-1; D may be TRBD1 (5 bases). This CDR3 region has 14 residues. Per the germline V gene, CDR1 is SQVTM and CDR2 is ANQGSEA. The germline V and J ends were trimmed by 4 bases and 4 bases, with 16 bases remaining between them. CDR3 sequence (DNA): TGCAGCGTTGTTCCCCTGACAGAACGCACTGAAGCTTTCTTT. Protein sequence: CSVVPLTERTEAFF.

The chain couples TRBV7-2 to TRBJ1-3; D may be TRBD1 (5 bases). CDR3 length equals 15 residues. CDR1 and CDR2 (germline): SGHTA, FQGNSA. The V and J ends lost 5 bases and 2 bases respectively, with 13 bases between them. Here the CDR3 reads CASSPGRVAGNTIYF. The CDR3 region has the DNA TGTGCCAGCAGCCCGGGCAGGGTGGCTGGAAACACCATATATTTT.

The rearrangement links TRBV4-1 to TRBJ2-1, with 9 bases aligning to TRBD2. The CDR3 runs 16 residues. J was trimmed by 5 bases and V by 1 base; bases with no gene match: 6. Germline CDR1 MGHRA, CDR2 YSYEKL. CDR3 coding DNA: TGCGCCAGCAGCCAAGGACCCCTAGCGGGACACAATGAGCAGTTCTTC. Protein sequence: CASSQGPLAGHNEQFF.

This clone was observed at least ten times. DNA for the CDR3: TGCAGCGTTGAATTCTCGGGACTAGCGGGAGTCGCAGATACGCAGTATTTT. Translation gives CSVEFSGLAGVADTQYF. V is TRBV29-1 and J is TRBJ2-3, with 14 positions matching TRBD2. The V gene end was trimmed by 2 bases and the J gene end by 4 bases; junction bases not matched to a gene: 8. Germline CDR1 SQVTM, CDR2 ANQGSEA. The CDR3 is made up of 17 amino acids.

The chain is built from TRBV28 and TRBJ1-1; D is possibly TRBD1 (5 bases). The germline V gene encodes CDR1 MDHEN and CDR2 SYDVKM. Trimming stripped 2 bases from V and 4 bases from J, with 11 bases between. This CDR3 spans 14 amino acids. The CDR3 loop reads CASSLAGLGTEAFF. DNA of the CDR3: TGTGCCAGCAGTTTAGCAGGGTTGGGCACTGAAGCTTTCTTT.

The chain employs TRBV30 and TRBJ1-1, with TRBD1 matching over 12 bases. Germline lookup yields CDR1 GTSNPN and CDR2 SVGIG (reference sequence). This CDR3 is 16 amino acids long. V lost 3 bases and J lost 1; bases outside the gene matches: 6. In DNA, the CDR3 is TGTGCCTGGAGCCCCGGGACAGGGGGCCGGAACACTGAAGCTTTCTTT. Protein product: CAWSPGTGGRNTEAFF.

In nucleotides, the CDR3 is TGTGCCAGCAGCTTGGGCATTAGGAACACTGAAGCTTTCTTT. Translated: CASSLGIRNTEAFF. V gene TRBV7-9 combines with J gene TRBJ1-1; D gene uncertain. The CDR3 runs to 14 residues. Germline V CDR1 and CDR2: SEHNR, FQNEAQ (reference sequence). V lost 3 bases, J lost 1 base, and 9 bases lay in between.

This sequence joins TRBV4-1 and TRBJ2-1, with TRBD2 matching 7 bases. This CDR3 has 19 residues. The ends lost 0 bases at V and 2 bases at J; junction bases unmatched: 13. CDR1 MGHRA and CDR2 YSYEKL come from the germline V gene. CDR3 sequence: CASSQDLALTSRTYNEQFF. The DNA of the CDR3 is TGCGCCAGCAGCCAAGACCTAGCCTTGACTAGCAGAACCTACAATGAGCAGTTCTTC.

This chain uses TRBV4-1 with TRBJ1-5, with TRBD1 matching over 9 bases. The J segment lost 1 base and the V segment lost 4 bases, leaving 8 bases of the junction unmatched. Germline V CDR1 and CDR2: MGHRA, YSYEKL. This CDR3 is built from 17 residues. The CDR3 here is CASSPGQGGSSNQPQHF. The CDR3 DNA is TGCGCCAGCAGCCCGGGACAGGGCGGTTCGAGCAATCAGCCCCAGCATTTT.

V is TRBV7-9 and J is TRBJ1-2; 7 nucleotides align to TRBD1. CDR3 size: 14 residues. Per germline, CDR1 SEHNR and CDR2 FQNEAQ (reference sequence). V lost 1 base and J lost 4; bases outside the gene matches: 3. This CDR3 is CASSLGQGTYGYTF. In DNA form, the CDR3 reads TGTGCCAGCAGCTTAGGACAGGGTACCTATGGCTACACCTTC.

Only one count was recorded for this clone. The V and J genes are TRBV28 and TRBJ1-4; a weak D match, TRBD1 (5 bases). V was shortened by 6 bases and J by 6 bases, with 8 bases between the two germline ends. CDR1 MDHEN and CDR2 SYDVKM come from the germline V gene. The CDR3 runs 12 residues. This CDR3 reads CASSQGYEKLFF. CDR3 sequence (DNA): TGTGCCAGCAGCCAGGGTTATGAAAAACTGTTTTTT.

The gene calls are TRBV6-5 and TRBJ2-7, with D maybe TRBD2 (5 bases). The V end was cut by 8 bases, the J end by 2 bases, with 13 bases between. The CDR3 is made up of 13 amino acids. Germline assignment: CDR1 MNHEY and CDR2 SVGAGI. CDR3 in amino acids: CASRPGSTYEQYF. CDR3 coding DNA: TGTGCCAGCCGCCCTGGGAGCACCTACGAGCAGTACTTC.

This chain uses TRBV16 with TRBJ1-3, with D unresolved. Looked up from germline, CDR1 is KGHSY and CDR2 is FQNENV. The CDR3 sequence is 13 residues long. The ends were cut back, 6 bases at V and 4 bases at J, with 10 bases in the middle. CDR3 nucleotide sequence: TGTGCCAGCAGTCGGGGAGGAGGAAACACCATATATTTT. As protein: CASSRGGGNTIYF.

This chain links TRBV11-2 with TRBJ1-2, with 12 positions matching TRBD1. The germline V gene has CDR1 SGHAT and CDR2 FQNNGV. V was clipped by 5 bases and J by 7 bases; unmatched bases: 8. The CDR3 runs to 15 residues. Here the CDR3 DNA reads TGTGCCAGCAGCCTAGGGACAGGGGGCTTGGGTGGCTACACCTTC. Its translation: CASSLGTGGLGGYTF.

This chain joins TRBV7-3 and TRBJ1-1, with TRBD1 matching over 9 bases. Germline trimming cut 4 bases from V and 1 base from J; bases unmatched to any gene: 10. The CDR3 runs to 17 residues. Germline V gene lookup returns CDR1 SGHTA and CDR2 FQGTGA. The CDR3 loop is CASSSDPAGQGNTEAFF. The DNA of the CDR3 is TGTGCCAGCAGCTCCGATCCAGCGGGACAGGGGAACACTGAAGCTTTCTTT.